This T cell receptor beta chain was recorded in a study of blood T cells in healthy people across ages. Using a J-beta primer mix together with a sample-barcoded 5' primer, a second PCR was run for about 6 to 11 cycles. TCRdb passed the 5' RACE reads through MiXCR, listing each CDR3 protein once. The table includes about a million distinct CDR3 sequences, under 50% detected once. CDR1 is MNHNS and CDR2 is SASEGT in the germline V gene. V gave up 0 bases and J gave up 6 bases; unmatched junction bases: 1. The CDR3 is 15 residues long. Healthy Caucasian individuals from Russia aged about 6 to 95 served as donors. No fewer than 5 micrograms of total RNA were isolated from every sample.

The chain links TRBV6-1 to TRBJ2-7, with TRBD2 matching over 14 bases. The receptor was derived from a man aged 25-45 years in good health. The sample taken for sequencing was blood. The CDR3 DNA is TGTGCCAGCAGTGAAGCGGGACTAGCGGGGGCCGAGCAGTACTTC. Protein product: CASSEAGLAGAEQYF.